A single sample is the source of the 11 T cell receptor beta chains below, sequenced in a study of T-cell reconstitution after alpha-beta-depleted transplantation in children. Unique molecular identifiers featured in how the TCRbeta library was prepared. TCRdb ran MiXCR on the PCR reads and lists one entry per CDR3 protein. Of about 600,000 distinct CDR3 sequences listed, roughly 13% are singletons. The input for sequencing was PBMCs, mostly from graft donor cells, taken 360 days after TCRalphabeta/CD19-depleted stem cell transplant. The receptors derive from a male patient between 5 and 17 years old who had a stem cell transplant for acute myeloid leukemia, so the T cells may come from the graft donor.

This clonotype was seen a few times. The rearrangement uses TRBV28 and TRBJ2-7; 11 bases are a match to TRBD2. CDR3 size: 17 residues. The trim removed 3 bases at V and 4 bases at J, leaving 11 bases unmatched. Germline CDR1 MDHEN, CDR2 SYDVKM. DNA of the CDR3: TGTGCCAGCAGTTTTCGCCTAGCGGGAGGACTTAAGTACGAGCAGTACTTC. As protein: CASSFRLAGGLKYEQYF.

This clonotype was detected a few times. This chain links TRBV20-1 with TRBJ2-3; TRBD2 matches 8 bases. CDR1 DFQATT and CDR2 SNEGSKA come from the germline V gene (reference sequence). There are 16 residues in the CDR3. V gave up 6 bases and J gave up 2 bases; unmatched junction bases: 13. The CDR3 reads CSAKPGGPLVTDTQYF. The CDR3, as DNA: TGCAGTGCGAAACCGGGAGGGCCACTTGTCACAGATACGCAGTATTTT.

This chain joins TRBV6-2 or TRBV6-3 and TRBJ2-1; 7 nucleotides match TRBD1. V was clipped by 0 bases and J by 1 base; unmatched bases: 6. The CDR3 has 17 amino acids. CDR1 and CDR2 (germline): MNHEY, SVGEGT. CDR3: CASSYSGQVPSYNEQFF. CDR3 DNA: TGTGCCAGCAGTTACTCAGGACAGGTGCCTTCCTACAATGAGCAGTTCTTC.

This clonotype was seen many times. Written as DNA, the CDR3 is TGCAGCGTTGGTCACAGGGGTGCCTATGGCTACACCTTC. This codes for CSVGHRGAYGYTF. This chain joins TRBV29-1 and TRBJ1-2; the match to TRBD1 covers 7 bases. The CDR3 spans 13 residues. Unmatched junction bases numbered 6, after V lost 4 bases and J lost 4 bases. Germline V gives CDR1 SQVTM, CDR2 ANQGSEA.

This clonotype was found a few times. The chain uses TRBV11-2 and TRBJ2-7, with D possibly matching TRBD2 (5 bases). The V and J ends lost 2 bases and 2 bases respectively, with 13 bases between them. The CDR3 sequence is 15 residues long. The V gene's germline CDR1 is SGHAT and CDR2 FQNNGV. In DNA, the CDR3 is TGTGCCAGCAGCTTAAATCCTAGCACCCCCTACGAGCAGTACTTC. Residues: CASSLNPSTPYEQYF.

V gene TRBV18 combines with J gene TRBJ2-7; D may be TRBD1 (6 bases). Germline CDR1 reads KGHSH; CDR2 reads LQKENI. There are 15 residues in the CDR3. Trimming cost V 1 base and J 3 bases, with 13 bases left between them. CDR3 DNA sequence: TGTGCCAGCTCACCACTCCGACAGGTGTACTACGAGCAGTACTTC. It translates to CASSPLRQVYYEQYF.

The chain links TRBV20-1 to TRBJ2-1, with D perhaps matching TRBD1 (6 bases). The ends were cut back, 8 bases at V and 8 bases at J, with 16 bases in the middle. The V gene's germline CDR1 is DFQATT and CDR2 SNEGSKA (reference sequence). This CDR3 is 12 amino acids long. The CDR3 nucleotides are TGCAGTACCACCGGGGCAGGGGATGAGCAGTTCTTC. Translation: CSTTGAGDEQFF.

The CDR3 DNA is TGTGCCAGCAGCTGGGTTGGGGAGCTGTTTTTT. Its translation: CASSWVGELFF. This chain joins TRBV28 and TRBJ2-2; the D is unclear. Germline assignment: CDR1 MDHEN and CDR2 SYDVKM. V lost 6 bases, J lost 8 bases, and 7 bases lay in between. CDR3 size: 11 residues.

The V and J genes are TRBV20-1 and TRBJ2-1, with 15 bases matching TRBD2. In germline, CDR1 is DFQATT, CDR2 SNEGSKA (reference sequence). The ends lost 6 bases at V and 10 bases at J; junction bases unmatched: 7. The CDR3 runs to 14 residues. CDR3 amino acids: CSAGTSGRRGEQFF. The CDR3 nucleotides read TGCAGTGCAGGGACTAGCGGGAGGAGGGGGGAGCAGTTCTTC.

This clonotype was counted between two and nine times. The rearrangement uses TRBV28 and TRBJ2-7; either TRBD1 or TRBD2 may fit D (5 bases each). The CDR3 spans 15 residues. V lost 2 bases, J lost 3 bases, and 14 bases lay in between. CDR1 and CDR2 from the germline V gene are MDHEN and SYDVKM. The CDR3 DNA reads TGTGCCAGCAGTTTACGTGGGACGGCGGTCTACGAGCAGTACTTC. Translated: CASSLRGTAVYEQYF.

This clonotype showed up many times. The chain carries TRBV12-3 or TRBV12-4 and TRBJ1-5; TRBD1 might be the D (6 bases). The CDR3 extends over 14 amino acids. V lost 6 bases, J lost 2 bases, and 11 bases lay in between. In DNA form, the CDR3 reads TGTGCCAGCAGACTACGACAGGGCAATCAGCCCCAGCATTTT. It yields the protein CASRLRQGNQPQHF.